These 7 T cell receptor beta chains share one sample of origin, sequenced in a study of OX40 agonist ivuxolimab in advanced cancers. Measured with immunoSEQ multiplex PCR; TCRdb has only the in-frame clones, and not every one. Of 75,000 to 100,000 clones listed, 84% are singletons. The sample consisted of CD4+ or CD8+ T cells sorted from blood, taken in a trial of the OX40 agonist ivuxolimab. These receptors came from an adult with an advanced solid tumor such as melanoma, head and neck, liver or kidney cancer.

The rearrangement links TRBV9 to TRBJ2-1, with D possibly being TRBD2 (6 bases). Trimming took 0 bases from V and 0 from J, leaving 10 bases between them. Germline V gene sequence: CDR1 SGDLS, CDR2 YYNGEE. The CDR3 totals 16 residues. The CDR3 DNA is TGTGCCAGCAGCGTAGATAGCGGCCACTCCTACAATGAGCAGTTCTTC. As protein: CASSVDSGHSYNEQFF. The full variable domain, with the rest looked up from reference TRBV9 and TRBJ2-1, is DSGVTQTPKHLITATGQRVTLRCSPRSGDLSVYWYQQSLDQGLQFLIQYYNGEERAKGNILERFSAQQFPDLHSELNLSSLELGDSALYFCASSVDSGHSYNEQFFGPGTRLTVL.

The chain has TRBV29-1 and TRBJ2-3, with a tentative D call TRBD2 (6 bases). The CDR3 length is 14 residues. Trimming cost V 3 bases and J 0 bases, with 10 bases left between them. Germline-derived CDR1 and CDR2 are SQVTM and ANQGSEA. CDR3 sequence (DNA): TGCAGCGTTGAGCGGCGGGGAAGCACAGATACGCAGTATTTT. Residues: CSVERRGSTDTQYF.

The chain is built from TRBV5-6 and TRBJ1-5; D is uncertain. Germline values: CDR1 SGHDT, CDR2 YYEEEE. V dropped 3 bases and J dropped 1 base, with 14 bases sitting between them. The CDR3 is made up of 16 amino acids. The CDR3 coding sequence is TGTGCCAGCAGCTATACGGGAAGGGAGAGCAATCAGCCCCAGCATTTT. Its protein is CASSYTGRESNQPQHF.

This chain uses TRBV19 with TRBJ2-4; TRBD1 is a possible D gene (6 bases). The CDR3 totals 16 residues. CDR1 is LNHDA and CDR2 is SQIVND in the germline V gene (reference sequence). The ends were cut back, 0 bases at V and 3 bases at J, with 12 bases in the middle. This CDR3 is CASSIEQGYVKNIQYF. The CDR3 nucleotides read TGTGCCAGTAGTATAGAGCAGGGGTACGTCAAAAACATTCAGTACTTC. Drawing the rest from reference TRBV19 and TRBJ2-4, the complete variable domain is DGGITQSPKYLFRKEGQNVTLSCEQNLNHDAMYWYRQDPGQGLRLIYYSQIVNDFQKGDIAEGYSVSREKKESFPLTVTSAQKNPTAFYLCASSIEQGYVKNIQYFGAGTRLSVL.

The J gene is TRBJ2-5, the V gene TRBV7-6, with D possibly being TRBD2 (7 bases). Per the germline V gene, CDR1 is SGHVS and CDR2 is FNYEAQ. V gave up 0 bases and J gave up 2 bases, with 22 bases separating them. The CDR3 is made up of 19 amino acids. This CDR3 reads CASSLAPYTGGRGQETQYF. The CDR3 DNA sequence: TGTGCCAGCAGCTTAGCCCCGTACACGGGGGGCCGAGGTCAAGAGACCCAGTACTTC.

V and J are TRBV6-1 and TRBJ2-1, with 10 bases matching TRBD2. CDR1 is MNHNS and CDR2 is SASEGT in the germline V gene. The ends lost 4 bases at V and 3 bases at J; junction bases unmatched: 3. This CDR3 comprises 15 residues. CDR3 protein: CASSAIAGGYNEQFF. As DNA, the CDR3 is TGTGCCAGCAGTGCCATAGCGGGAGGCTACAATGAGCAGTTCTTC.

V is TRBV5-1 and J is TRBJ2-7; D may be TRBD1 (5 bases). The V and J ends lost 5 bases and 5 bases respectively, with 11 bases between them. The germline gives CDR1 SGHRS, CDR2 YFSETQ. The CDR3 extends over 12 amino acids. CDR3: CASRITGNEQYF. CDR3 bases: TGCGCCAGCAGAATCACAGGAAACGAGCAGTACTTC. Drawing the rest from reference TRBV5-1 and TRBJ2-7, the complete variable domain is KAGVTQTPRYLIKTRGQQVTLSCSPISGHRSVSWYQQTPGQGLQFLFEYFSETQRNKGNFPGRFSGRQFSNSRSEMNVSTLELGDSALYLCASRITGNEQYFGPGTRLTVT.